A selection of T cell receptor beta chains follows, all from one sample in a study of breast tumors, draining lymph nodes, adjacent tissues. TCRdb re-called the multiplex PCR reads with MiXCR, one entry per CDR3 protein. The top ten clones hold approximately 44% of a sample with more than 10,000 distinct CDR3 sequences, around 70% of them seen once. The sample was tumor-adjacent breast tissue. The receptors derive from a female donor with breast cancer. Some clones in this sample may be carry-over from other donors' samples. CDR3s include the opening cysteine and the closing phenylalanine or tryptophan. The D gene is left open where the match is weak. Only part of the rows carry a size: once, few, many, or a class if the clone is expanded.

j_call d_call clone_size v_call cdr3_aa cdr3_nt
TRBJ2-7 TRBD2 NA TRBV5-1 CASSLVLAGGGEQYF TGCGCCAGCAGCTTGGTCCTAGCGGGAGGTGGTGAGCAGTACTTC
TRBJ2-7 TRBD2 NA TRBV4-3 CASSQAAGYYEQYF TGCGCCAGCAGCCAAGCAGCGGGGTATTACGAGCAGTACTTC
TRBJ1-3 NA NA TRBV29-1 CSVGTFGNTIYF TGCAGCGTTGGTACATTCGGAAACACCATATATTTT
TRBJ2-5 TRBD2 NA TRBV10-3 CAISETSGSPQETQYF TGTGCCATCAGTGAGACTAGCGGGAGTCCCCAAGAGACCCAGTACTTC
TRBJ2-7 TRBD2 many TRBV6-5 CASSYSPRLAGYEQYF TGTGCCAGCAGTTACTCCCCCCGGCTAGCGGGATACGAGCAGTACTTC
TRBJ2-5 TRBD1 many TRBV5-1 CASSPGGGKETQYF TGCGCCAGCAGCCCAGGGGGCGGAAAAGAGACCCAGTACTTC
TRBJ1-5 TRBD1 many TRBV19 CASSPGQGSNQPQHF TGTGCCAGTAGCCCGGGACAGGGGAGCAATCAGCCCCAGCATTTT
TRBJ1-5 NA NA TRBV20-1 CSARGQGGNMAQHF TGCAGTGCTAGAGGGCAGGGAGGGAATATGGCCCAGCATTTT
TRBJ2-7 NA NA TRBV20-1 CSAGQKVGNEQYF TGCAGTGCGGGGCAGAAGGTCGGGAACGAGCAGTACTTC
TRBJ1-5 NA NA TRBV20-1 CSARTGSPNQPQHF TGCAGTGCTAGAACGGGGAGTCCCAATCAGCCCCAGCATTTT
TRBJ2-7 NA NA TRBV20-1 CSAIRGHKAYEQYF TGCAGTGCTATCCGCGGCCATAAAGCCTACGAGCAGTACTTC
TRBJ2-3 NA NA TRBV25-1 CASGMTDTNTDTQYF TGTGCCAGCGGAATGACAGACACTAACACAGATACGCAGTATTTT
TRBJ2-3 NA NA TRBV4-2 CASSQDHSLGLGTQYF TGTGCCAGCAGCCAAGATCATTCCCTAGGTCTCGGTACGCAGTATTTT
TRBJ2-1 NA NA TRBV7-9 CASSHLERSSYNEQFF TGTGCCAGCAGCCACCTAGAGCGGAGCTCCTACAATGAGCAGTTCTTC
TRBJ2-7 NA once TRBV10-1 CASKRGTDEQYF TGCGCCAGCAAACGAGGAACCGACGAGCAGTACTTC
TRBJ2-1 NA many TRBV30 CAWSSQDNEQFF TGTGCCTGGAGTAGCCAGGACAATGAGCAGTTCTTC
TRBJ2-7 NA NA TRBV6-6 CASKSGNEQYF TGTGCCAGCAAGTCGGGTAACGAGCAGTACTTC
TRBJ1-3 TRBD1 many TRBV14 CASSQATTGGLGNTIYF TGTGCCAGCAGCCAAGCAACGACAGGGGGCCTTGGAAACACCATATATTTT
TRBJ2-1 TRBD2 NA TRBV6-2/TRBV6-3 CASRPHAPPGGEFF TGTGCCAGCAGACCCCATGCGCCACCGGGAGGAGAGTTCTTC
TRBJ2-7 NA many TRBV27 CASSLLGREQYF TGTGCCAGCAGTTTATTGGGGCGCGAGCAGTACTTC
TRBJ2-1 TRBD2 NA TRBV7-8 CASSPGTTVDEQFF TGTGCCAGCAGCCCCGGGACTACGGTCGATGAGCAGTTCTTC
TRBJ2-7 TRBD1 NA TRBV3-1 CASSQGGQGGEQYF TGTGCCAGCAGCCAAGGGGGACAGGGTGGCGAGCAGTACTTC
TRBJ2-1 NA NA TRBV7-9 CASSLGTDSYNEQFF TGTGCCAGCAGCTTAGGTACAGATTCCTACAATGAGCAGTTCTTC
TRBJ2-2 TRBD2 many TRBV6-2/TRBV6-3 CASRTSGGTGELFF TGTGCCAGCAGGACTAGCGGGGGGACCGGGGAGCTGTTTTTT
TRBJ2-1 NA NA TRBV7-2 CASSSAKYNEQFF TGTGCCAGCAGCTCAGCGAAGTACAATGAGCAGTTCTTC
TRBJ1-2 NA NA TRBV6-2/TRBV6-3 CASSPDNTPYYGYTF TGTGCCAGCAGTCCGGACAACACCCCCTACTATGGCTACACCTTC
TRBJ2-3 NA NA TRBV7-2 CASSWPRRGSDRTDTQYF TGTGCCAGCAGCTGGCCCCGGAGGGGTAGCGACCGCACAGATACGCAGTATTTT